These 24 T cell receptor beta chains were sequenced from one sample in a study of blood T cells in healthy people across ages. A second PCR, run for roughly 7 to 12 cycles, used a sample-barcoded 5' primer plus a J-beta primer mix. TCRdb called the 5' RACE reads again in MiXCR, with one record for every CDR3 protein. The sample includes 800,000 to 900,000 distinct CDR3 sequences, about 62% of them seen just once. The sample taken for sequencing was blood. The receptor source for this set is a young man in good health.

The chain carries TRBV20-1 and TRBJ2-5; TRBD1 matches at 8 bases. The J call may be mistaken, given a closer DNA end match to TRBJ2-7. The CDR3 has 14 amino acids. The germline gives CDR1 DFQATT, CDR2 SNEGSKA (reference sequence). CDR3 amino acids: CSAQGQDQSYEQYF. The CDR3 nucleotides read TGCAGTGCTCAGGGACAGGATCAGTCCTACGAGCAGTACTTC.

The CDR3 DNA is TGTGCCAGCAGCTTCCGTCAAACCGGGACTAGCGGGGGGGAGACCCAGTACTTC. Protein product: CASSFRQTGTSGGETQYF. This chain joins TRBV7-2 and TRBJ2-5, with 15 nucleotides matching TRBD2. The V segment lost 3 bases and the J segment 5 bases; nucleotides outside the gene matches: 10. The length of the CDR3 is 18 residues. CDR1 SGHTA and CDR2 FQGNSA come from the germline V gene.

The chain employs TRBV20-1 and TRBJ2-5; 9 bases map to TRBD2. J was trimmed by 0 bases and V by 4 bases; bases with no gene match: 9. Germline assignment: CDR1 DFQATT and CDR2 SNEGSKA (reference sequence). The CDR3 length is 16 residues. The CDR3 DNA reads as TGCAGTGCTAATCTGATGGCGGGGGGGTACCAAGAGACCCAGTACTTC. The encoded protein is CSANLMAGGYQETQYF.

The chain carries TRBV7-9 and TRBJ2-7; 10 bases line up with TRBD2. Germline CDR1 SEHNR, CDR2 FQNEAQ (reference sequence). J gave up 5 bases and V 3 bases, and 7 bases lay outside the gene matches. CDR3 size: 15 residues. The CDR3, as DNA: TGTGCCAGCAGCTTTGTCAGCGGGGGGGCAAACGAGCAGTACTTC. Translating gives CASSFVSGGANEQYF.

This clonotype has a handful of counts. This rearrangement joins TRBV4-3 to TRBJ2-4, with a possible D match to TRBD1 (6 bases). Per germline, CDR1 LGHNA and CDR2 YSLEER. The V and J ends lost 6 bases and 1 base respectively, with 16 bases between them. CDR3 length: 16 amino acids. CDR3 loop: CASRIDWDTAKNIQYF. The CDR3 bases are TGCGCCAGCAGAATTGACTGGGACACTGCCAAAAACATTCAGTACTTC.

This clonotype was observed a handful of times. V gene TRBV12-3 or TRBV12-4 combines with J gene TRBJ2-7, with D tentatively TRBD1 (5 bases). This CDR3 contains 14 residues. Trimming left V 2 bases short and J 4 bases short, with 12 bases between. Here the CDR3 DNA reads TGTGCCAGCAGTTTATGGGGCAGGGCGTACGAGCAGTACTTC. Its protein product is CASSLWGRAYEQYF.

This chain joins TRBV20-1 and TRBJ2-3, with TRBD2 matching over 10 bases. The CDR3 sequence is 14 residues long. The germline gives CDR1 DFQATT, CDR2 SNEGSKA (reference sequence). The V gene end was trimmed by 2 bases and the J gene end by 6 bases; junction bases not matched to a gene: 5. The CDR3: CSARRSGGADTQYF. DNA for the CDR3: TGCAGTGCTAGAAGAAGCGGGGGGGCTGATACGCAGTATTTT.

The J gene is TRBJ2-7, the V gene TRBV27; D might be TRBD2 (6 bases). CDR3 length equals 11 residues. V was trimmed by 8 bases and J by 3 bases, leaving 8 bases between them. Germline V gene lookup returns CDR1 MNHEY and CDR2 SMNVEV (reference sequence). The CDR3 DNA sequence: TGTGCCAGCGAGGAGGGCTACGAGCAGTACTTC. Protein product: CASEEGYEQYF.

This clonotype was recorded at least ten times. The rearrangement joins TRBV4-2 to TRBJ1-6, with D possibly being TRBD1 (6 bases). Germline V gene lookup returns CDR1 LGHNA and CDR2 YNFKEQ. The CDR3 extends over 19 amino acids. V gave up 0 bases and J gave up 2 bases, with 17 bases separating them. The DNA for the CDR3 is TGTGCCAGCAGCCAAGATCCCGGACAGTTAGACCCCTATAATTCACCCCTCCACTTT. Amino acids: CASSQDPGQLDPYNSPLHF.

The J gene is TRBJ2-1, the V gene TRBV6-4; the match to TRBD2 covers 13 bases. The V gene end was trimmed by 10 bases and the J gene end by 9 bases; junction bases not matched to a gene: 12. The CDR3 has 15 residues. Germline V lookup: CDR1 MRHNA, CDR2 SNTAGT. CDR3 protein: CATRRTSGGWGEQFF. The CDR3 nucleotides are TGTGCCACCCGGCGGACTAGCGGGGGATGGGGTGAGCAGTTCTTC.

This clonotype appeared a few times. The chain is built from TRBV25-1 and TRBJ2-4, with D possibly called TRBD1 or TRBD2 (7 bases each). This CDR3 comprises 11 residues. V lost 10 bases, J lost 8 bases, and 12 bases lay in between. Per the germline V gene, CDR1 is MGHDK and CDR2 is SYGVNS. DNA of the CDR3: TGTGCCACCTCAGGGGGGGACATTCAGTACTTC. Protein sequence: CATSGGDIQYF.

The CDR3 is CSASPTSGGDQETQYF. DNA for the CDR3: TGCAGTGCTAGCCCCACTAGCGGGGGGGACCAAGAGACCCAGTACTTC. The chain carries TRBV20-1 and TRBJ2-5; 13 nucleotides align to TRBD2. Germline trimming cut 3 bases from V and 0 bases from J; bases unmatched to any gene: 4. The CDR3 totals 16 residues. Germline CDR1 reads DFQATT; CDR2 reads SNEGSKA (reference sequence).

This clonotype was seen a handful of times. The gene calls are TRBV27 and TRBJ2-6; D might be TRBD2 (6 bases). The germline V gene encodes CDR1 MNHEY and CDR2 SMNVEV (reference sequence). Trimming removed 6 bases at V and 4 bases at J, with 13 bases between. The CDR3 runs 15 residues. In DNA form, the CDR3 reads TGTGCCAGCAGGGGGAGGAATTCCGGGGCCAACGTCCTGACTTTC. This codes for CASRGRNSGANVLTF.

This clonotype was detected a few times. CDR3 coding DNA: TGTGCCAGCAGTTACTTCGGCACAGGCCAAAACATTCAGTACTTC. It is translated as CASSYFGTGQNIQYF. This chain joins TRBV6-6 and TRBJ2-4, with D maybe TRBD1 (5 bases). The CDR3 loop spans 15 amino acids. Germline lookup yields CDR1 MNHNY and CDR2 SVGAGI (reference sequence). V was pared by 1 base and J by 5 bases, with 12 bases between.

This chain connects TRBV6-1 to TRBJ1-4; D gene ambiguous. The V gene lost 11 bases and the J gene lost 3 bases, with 13 bases spanning the gap. This CDR3 has 13 amino acids. Germline CDR1 MNHNS, CDR2 SASEGT. The CDR3 sequence is CALRTVANEKLFF. As DNA, the CDR3 is TGTGCCCTCCGGACCGTGGCTAATGAAAAACTGTTTTTT.

The chain uses TRBV7-8 and TRBJ1-2, with D perhaps matching TRBD1 (5 bases). The V and J ends lost 5 bases and 8 bases respectively, with 18 bases between them. Germline CDR1 SGHVS, CDR2 FQNEAQ. The CDR3 extends over 14 amino acids. The CDR3 sequence is CASSEPGRAEGYTF. The CDR3 DNA sequence: TGTGCCAGCAGCGAACCGGGACGGGCTGAGGGCTACACCTTC.

The V and J genes are TRBV30 and TRBJ2-2; no firm D call. From germline, CDR1 is GTSNPN and CDR2 SVGIG (reference sequence). The CDR3 extends over 12 amino acids. V lost 2 bases, J lost 6 bases, and 7 bases lay in between. The CDR3 is CAWSPEPGELFF. In nucleotides, the CDR3 is TGTGCCTGGAGTCCCGAGCCCGGGGAGCTGTTTTTT.

The chain has TRBV4-2 and TRBJ2-3; D is unresolved. Between the trimmed V and J ends, which lost 4 bases and 2 bases, there was a span of 16 bases. CDR3 length: 16 amino acids. Germline loops: CDR1 LGHNA, CDR2 YNFKEQ. The CDR3 spells CASSLPPAGPTDTQYF. The CDR3 bases are TGTGCCAGCAGCCTCCCACCTGCAGGCCCCACAGATACGCAGTATTTT.

The chain combines TRBV6-1 with TRBJ1-1; D is unresolved. Deletions cut 5 bases from V and 1 base from J, with 8 bases between. The CDR3 covers 13 residues. Per germline, CDR1 MNHNS and CDR2 SASEGT. The CDR3 sequence is CASSMVQNTEAFF. CDR3 bases: TGTGCCAGCAGTATGGTCCAGAACACTGAAGCTTTCTTT.

This chain joins TRBV6-5 and TRBJ2-7; the D gene could be TRBD1 or TRBD2 (5 bases each). V was trimmed by 0 bases and J by 0 bases, leaving 12 bases between them. This CDR3 comprises 16 residues. From germline, CDR1 is MNHEY and CDR2 SVGAGI. In DNA, the CDR3 is TGTGCCAGCAGTTACTCGAAACGGGACGGCTCCTACGAGCAGTACTTC. It codes for CASSYSKRDGSYEQYF.

This clonotype was seen only a few times. The chain employs TRBV29-1 and TRBJ2-3; 8 bases fit TRBD2. V was pared by 0 bases and J by 5 bases, with 22 bases of the junction left unmatched. The CDR3 runs 20 residues. CDR1 is SQVTM and CDR2 is ANQGSEA in the germline V gene. This chain's CDR3 is CSVEEEEPKNGGAALDTQYF. The CDR3 region has the DNA TGCAGCGTTGAAGAAGAGGAGCCCAAAAACGGGGGGGCCGCTCTAGATACGCAGTATTTT.

The rearrangement uses TRBV10-3 and TRBJ2-5; the D gene could be TRBD1 or TRBD2 (5 bases each). V was trimmed by 6 bases and J by 7 bases, leaving 12 bases between them. The CDR3 is made up of 12 amino acids. CDR1 and CDR2 from the germline V gene are ENHRY and SYGVKD. The DNA for the CDR3 is TGTGCCATCAGCGGGGACCCCGGGACCCAGTACTTC. Amino acid sequence: CAISGDPGTQYF.

The chain recombines TRBV13 with TRBJ2-1; D uncertain. Germline V gene lookup returns CDR1 PRHDT and CDR2 FYEKMQ (reference sequence). CDR3 length equals 13 residues. Trimming left V 5 bases short and J 4 bases short, with 9 bases between. The CDR3 here is CASSINQYNEQFF. CDR3 sequence (DNA): TGTGCCAGCAGCATCAACCAGTACAATGAGCAGTTCTTC.

The J gene is TRBJ2-7, the V gene TRBV11-1, with a tentative D call TRBD2 (6 bases). Trimming removed 4 bases at V and 5 bases at J, with 9 bases between. Germline CDR1 SGHAT, CDR2 FQDESV (reference sequence). There are 12 residues in the CDR3. The CDR3 here is CASSSSSDEQYF. DNA of the CDR3: TGTGCCAGCAGCTCTTCTAGCGACGAGCAGTACTTC.